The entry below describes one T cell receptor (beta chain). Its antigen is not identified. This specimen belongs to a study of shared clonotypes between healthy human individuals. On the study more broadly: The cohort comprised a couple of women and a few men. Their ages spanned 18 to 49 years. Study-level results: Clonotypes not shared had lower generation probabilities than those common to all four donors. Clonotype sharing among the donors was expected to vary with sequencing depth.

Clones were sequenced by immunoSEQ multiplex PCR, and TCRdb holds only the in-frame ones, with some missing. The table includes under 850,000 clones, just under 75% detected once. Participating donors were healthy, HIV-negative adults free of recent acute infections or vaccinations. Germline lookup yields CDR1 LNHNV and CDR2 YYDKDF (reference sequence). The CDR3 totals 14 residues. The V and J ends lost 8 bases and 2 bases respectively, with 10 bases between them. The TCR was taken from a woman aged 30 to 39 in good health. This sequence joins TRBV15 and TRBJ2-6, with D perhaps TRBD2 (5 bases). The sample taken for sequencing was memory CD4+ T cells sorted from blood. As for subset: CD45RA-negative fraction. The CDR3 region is CATGSMAGANVLTF. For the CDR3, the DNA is TGTGCCACCGGGAGCATGGCTGGGGCCAACGTCCTGACTTTC.